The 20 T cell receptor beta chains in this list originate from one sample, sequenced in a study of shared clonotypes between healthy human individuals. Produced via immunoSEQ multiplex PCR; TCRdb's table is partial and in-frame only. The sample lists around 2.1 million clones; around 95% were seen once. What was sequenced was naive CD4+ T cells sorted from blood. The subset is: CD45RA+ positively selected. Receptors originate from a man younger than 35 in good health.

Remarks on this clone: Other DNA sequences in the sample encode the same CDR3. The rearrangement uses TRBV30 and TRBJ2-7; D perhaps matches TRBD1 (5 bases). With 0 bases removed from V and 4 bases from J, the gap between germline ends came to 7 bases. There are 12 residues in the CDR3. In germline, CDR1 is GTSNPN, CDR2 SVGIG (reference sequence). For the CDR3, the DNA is TGTGCCTGGAGTGTGCAGGGATACGAGCAGTACTTC. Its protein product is CAWSVQGYEQYF.

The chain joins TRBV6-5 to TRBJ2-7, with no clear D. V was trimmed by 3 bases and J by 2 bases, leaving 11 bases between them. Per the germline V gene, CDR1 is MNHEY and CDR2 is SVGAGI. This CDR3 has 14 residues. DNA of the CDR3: TGTGCCAGCAGTTATCCGACCCCTACCTACGAGCAGTACTTC. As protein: CASSYPTPTYEQYF.

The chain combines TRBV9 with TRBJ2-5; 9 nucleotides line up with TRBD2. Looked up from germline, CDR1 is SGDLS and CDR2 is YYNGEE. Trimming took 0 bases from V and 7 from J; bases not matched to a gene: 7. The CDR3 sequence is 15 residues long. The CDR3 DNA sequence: TGTGCCAGCAGCGTAGGTCTAGCGGGGACCGGGACCCAGTACTTC. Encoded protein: CASSVGLAGTGTQYF.

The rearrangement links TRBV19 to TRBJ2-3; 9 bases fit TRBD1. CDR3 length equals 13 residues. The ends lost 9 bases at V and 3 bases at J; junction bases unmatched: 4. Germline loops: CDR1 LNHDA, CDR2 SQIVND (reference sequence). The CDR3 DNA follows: TGTGCCAGCGCGGGACAGGGTACAGATACGCAGTATTTT. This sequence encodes CASAGQGTDTQYF.

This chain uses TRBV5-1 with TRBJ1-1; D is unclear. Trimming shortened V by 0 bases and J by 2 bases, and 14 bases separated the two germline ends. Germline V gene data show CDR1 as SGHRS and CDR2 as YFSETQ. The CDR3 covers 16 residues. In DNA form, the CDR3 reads TGCGCCAGCAGCTTGGCCTGGGCGGCCGGAAACACTGAAGCTTTCTTT. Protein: CASSLAWAAGNTEAFF.

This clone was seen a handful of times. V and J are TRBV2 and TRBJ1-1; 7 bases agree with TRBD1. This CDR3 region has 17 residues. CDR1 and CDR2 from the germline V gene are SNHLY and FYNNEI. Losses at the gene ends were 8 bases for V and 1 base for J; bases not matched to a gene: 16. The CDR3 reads CASGLGSGQDPNTEAFF. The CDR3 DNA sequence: TGTGCCAGCGGTTTGGGCTCAGGACAGGACCCGAACACTGAAGCTTTCTTT.

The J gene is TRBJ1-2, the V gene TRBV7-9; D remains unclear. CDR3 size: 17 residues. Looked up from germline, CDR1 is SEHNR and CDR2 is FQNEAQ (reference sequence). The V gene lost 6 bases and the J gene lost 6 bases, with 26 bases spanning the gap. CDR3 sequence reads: CASSPRSAEALLNGYTF. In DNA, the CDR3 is TGTGCCAGCAGTCCTAGGTCGGCGGAAGCCTTACTCAATGGCTACACCTTC.

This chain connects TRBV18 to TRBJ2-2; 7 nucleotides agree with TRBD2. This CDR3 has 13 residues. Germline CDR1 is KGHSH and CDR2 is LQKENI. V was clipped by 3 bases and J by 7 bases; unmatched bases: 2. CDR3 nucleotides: TGTGCCAGCTCACCGCGGGAGAACGGGGAGCTGTTTTTT. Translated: CASSPRENGELFF.

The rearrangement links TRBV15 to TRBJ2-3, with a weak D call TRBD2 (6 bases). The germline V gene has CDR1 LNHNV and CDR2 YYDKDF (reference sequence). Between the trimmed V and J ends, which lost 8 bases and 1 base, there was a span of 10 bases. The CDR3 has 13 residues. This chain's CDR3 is CATGRGGTDTQYF. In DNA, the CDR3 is TGTGCCACCGGGCGCGGGGGCACAGATACGCAGTATTTT.

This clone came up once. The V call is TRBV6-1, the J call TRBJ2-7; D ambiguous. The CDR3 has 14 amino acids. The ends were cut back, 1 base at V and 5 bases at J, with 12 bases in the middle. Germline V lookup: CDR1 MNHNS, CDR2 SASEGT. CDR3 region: CASSEGALGDEQYF. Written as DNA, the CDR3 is TGTGCCAGCAGTGAAGGGGCCCTTGGCGACGAGCAGTACTTC.

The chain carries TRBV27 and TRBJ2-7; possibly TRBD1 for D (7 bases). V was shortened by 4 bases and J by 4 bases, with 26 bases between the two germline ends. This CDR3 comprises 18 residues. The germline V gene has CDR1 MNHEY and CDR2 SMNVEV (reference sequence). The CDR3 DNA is TGTGCCAGCAGTTCCCGACAGGGAGGTACCCCAAAAGGATACGAGCAGTACTTC. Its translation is CASSSRQGGTPKGYEQYF.

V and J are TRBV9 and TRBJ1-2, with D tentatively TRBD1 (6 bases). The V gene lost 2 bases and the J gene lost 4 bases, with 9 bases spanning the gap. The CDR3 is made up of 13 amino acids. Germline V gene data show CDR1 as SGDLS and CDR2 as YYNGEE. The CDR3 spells CASSVRTVYGYTF. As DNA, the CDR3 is TGTGCCAGCAGCGTTAGGACAGTCTATGGCTACACCTTC.

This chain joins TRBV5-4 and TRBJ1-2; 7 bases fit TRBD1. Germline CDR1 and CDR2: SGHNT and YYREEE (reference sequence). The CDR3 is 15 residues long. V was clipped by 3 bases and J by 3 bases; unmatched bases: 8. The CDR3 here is CASSWSVDRDYGYTF. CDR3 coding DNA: TGTGCCAGCAGCTGGTCGGTCGACAGGGACTATGGCTACACCTTC. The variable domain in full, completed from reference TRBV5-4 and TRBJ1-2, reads ETGVTQSPTHLIKTRGQQVTLRCSSQSGHNTVSWYQQALGQGPQFIFQYYREEENGRGNFPPRFSGLQFPNYSSELNVNALELDDSALYLCASSWSVDRDYGYTFGSGTRLTVV.

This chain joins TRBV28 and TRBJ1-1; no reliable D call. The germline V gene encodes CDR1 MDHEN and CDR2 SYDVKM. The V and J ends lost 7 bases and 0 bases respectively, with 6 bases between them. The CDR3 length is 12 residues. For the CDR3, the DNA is TGTGCCAGCACCCGACTGAACACTGAAGCTTTCTTT. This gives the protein CASTRLNTEAFF.

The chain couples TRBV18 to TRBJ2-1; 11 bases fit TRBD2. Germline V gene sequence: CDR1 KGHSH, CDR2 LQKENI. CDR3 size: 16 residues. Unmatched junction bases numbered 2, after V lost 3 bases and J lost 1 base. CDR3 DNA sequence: TGTGCCAGCTCACCGACTAGCGGGATGTCCTACAATGAGCAGTTCTTC. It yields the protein CASSPTSGMSYNEQFF.

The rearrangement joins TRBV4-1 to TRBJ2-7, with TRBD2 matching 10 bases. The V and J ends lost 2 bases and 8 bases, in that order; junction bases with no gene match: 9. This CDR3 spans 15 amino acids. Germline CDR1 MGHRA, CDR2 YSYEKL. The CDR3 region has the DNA TGCGCCAGCAGCCAACCTAGCGGGGGTACTAACAAGCAGTACTTC. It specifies CASSQPSGGTNKQYF.

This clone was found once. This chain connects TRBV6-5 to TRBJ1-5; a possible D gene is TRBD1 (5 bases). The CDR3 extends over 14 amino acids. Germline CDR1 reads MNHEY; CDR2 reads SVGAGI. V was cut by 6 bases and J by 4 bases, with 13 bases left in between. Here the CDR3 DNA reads TGTGCCAGCAGCGCCGGGGCTTCTAATCAGCCCCAGCATTTT. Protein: CASSAGASNQPQHF.

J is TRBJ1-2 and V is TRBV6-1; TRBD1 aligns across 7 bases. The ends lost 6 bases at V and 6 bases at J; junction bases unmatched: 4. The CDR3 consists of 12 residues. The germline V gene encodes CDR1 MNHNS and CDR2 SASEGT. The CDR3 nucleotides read TGTGCCAGCAGGATGACAGGGAATGGCTACACCTTC. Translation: CASRMTGNGYTF.

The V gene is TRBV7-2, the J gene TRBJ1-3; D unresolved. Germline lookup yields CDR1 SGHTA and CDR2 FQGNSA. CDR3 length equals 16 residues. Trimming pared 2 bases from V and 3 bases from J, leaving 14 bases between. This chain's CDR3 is CASSLKPALIGNTIYF. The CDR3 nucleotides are TGTGCCAGCAGCTTAAAGCCAGCTCTCATTGGAAACACCATATATTTT.

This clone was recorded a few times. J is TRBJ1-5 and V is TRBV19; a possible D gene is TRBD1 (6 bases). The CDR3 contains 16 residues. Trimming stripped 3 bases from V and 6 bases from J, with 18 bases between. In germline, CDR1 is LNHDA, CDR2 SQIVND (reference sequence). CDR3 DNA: TGTGCCAGTAGTATTGACGTCGGGGGCTGGGGTCAGCCCCAGCATTTT. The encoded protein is CASSIDVGGWGQPQHF.